The 21 T cell receptor beta chains below come from one sample, sequenced in a study of Ad26.COV2.S vaccination and SARS-CoV-2 variants. Treatment reported: about 20 received Ad26.COV2.S at low or high dose, single or two shots; 5 received placebo; per-sample allocation not given. At day 63 after the first vaccine or placebo injection, samples were drawn. This table comes from immunoSEQ multiplex PCR, and its TCRdb copy is limited to in-frame clones, with some not included. The sample yields about 440,000 clones, less than 95% seen once. The specimen was peripheral blood, collected in a trial of Ad26.COV2.S vaccine versus placebo. These TCRs come from a person between 18 and 60 years old who received the Ad26.COV2.S COVID-19 vaccine or a placebo.

The chain is built from TRBV4-3 and TRBJ2-3; D is ambiguous. Germline V CDR1 and CDR2: LGHNA, YSLEER. The V end lost 4 bases, the J end lost 6 bases, and 14 bases lay between the germline ends. The CDR3 is 14 amino acids. CDR3 bases: TGCGCCAGCAGCCCCTTGGGGTTCCAGGATACGCAGTATTTT. It specifies CASSPLGFQDTQYF.

This clone was picked up one time. J is TRBJ2-7 and V is TRBV11-1; D is unresolved. Germline CDR1 is SGHAT and CDR2 is FQDESV (reference sequence). CDR3 size: 15 residues. Between the trimmed V and J ends, which lost 1 base and 4 bases, there was a span of 14 bases. The CDR3 reads CASSLGQSDLYEQYF. In nucleotides, the CDR3 is TGTGCCAGCAGCTTAGGTCAGTCCGATTTATACGAGCAGTACTTC.

This rearrangement joins TRBV20-1 to TRBJ1-1; D gene ambiguous. The CDR3 has 11 residues. Per the germline V gene, CDR1 is DFQATT and CDR2 is SNEGSKA (reference sequence). The V and J ends lost 8 bases and 1 base respectively, with 8 bases between them. The CDR3 region is CSPIKNTEAFF. CDR3 sequence (DNA): TGCAGTCCAATCAAGAACACTGAAGCTTTCTTT.

CDR3 loop: CASSEQGPPGNTIYF. The DNA of the CDR3 is TGTGCCAGCAGTGAACAGGGACCCCCTGGAAACACCATATATTTT. V and J are TRBV7-3 and TRBJ1-3; perhaps TRBD1 as D (6 bases). The CDR3 is 15 residues long. CDR1 SGHTA and CDR2 FQGTGA come from the germline V gene. Trimming removed 6 bases at V and 2 bases at J, with 14 bases between.

The genes are TRBV27 and TRBJ2-3; D uncertain. The V and J ends lost 0 bases and 0 bases respectively, with 4 bases between them. This CDR3 contains 14 residues. Germline V gene sequence: CDR1 MNHEY, CDR2 SMNVEV (reference sequence). In DNA, the CDR3 is TGTGCCAGCAGTTTATCCGCTAGCACAGATACGCAGTATTTT. Translated: CASSLSASTDTQYF.

V and J are TRBV28 and TRBJ1-6, with a possible D match to TRBD1 (6 bases). The germline V gene has CDR1 MDHEN and CDR2 SYDVKM. The CDR3 loop spans 17 amino acids. The germline V and J ends were trimmed by 3 bases and 7 bases, with 19 bases remaining between them. The CDR3 loop is CASSFWTAVSPNSPLHF. For the CDR3, the DNA is TGTGCCAGCAGTTTTTGGACAGCCGTTTCGCCGAATTCACCCCTCCACTTT.

This clone has a single count. The chain has TRBV3-1 (or the pseudogene TRBV3-2) and TRBJ2-3; TRBD2 aligns across 7 bases. Germline assignment: CDR1 LGHDT and CDR2 YNNKEL (reference sequence). With V trimmed by 3 bases and J by 6 bases, 12 bases remained unmatched. CDR3 size: 16 residues. CDR3 sequence (DNA): TGTGCCAGCAGCCATGGGAGGGCCTGGGTTTCCGATACGCAGTATTTT. It codes for CASSHGRAWVSDTQYF.

The chain has TRBV9 and TRBJ2-3; maybe TRBD2 (6 bases). The V gene lost 0 bases and the J gene lost 2 bases, with 10 bases spanning the gap. The CDR3 totals 15 residues. Germline V gene lookup returns CDR1 SGDLS and CDR2 YYNGEE. For the CDR3, the DNA is TGTGCCAGCAGCGTAGCTAGCGCCTACACAGATACGCAGTATTTT. It encodes CASSVASAYTDTQYF.

V gene TRBV18 combines with J gene TRBJ2-2; 8 bases are shared with TRBD1. Trimming cost V 4 bases and J 0 bases; bases outside gene matches: 4. The CDR3 sequence is 16 residues long. The germline V gene encodes CDR1 KGHSH and CDR2 LQKENI. The CDR3 loop is CASSRDRGPNTGELFF. For the CDR3, the DNA is TGTGCCAGCTCACGAGACAGGGGACCGAACACCGGGGAGCTGTTTTTT.

This clone showed up just once. V is TRBV7-9 and J is TRBJ2-6; D is unclear. The CDR3 is 14 residues long. The germline V gene has CDR1 SEHNR and CDR2 FQNEAQ (reference sequence). V lost 1 base, J lost 3 bases, and 4 bases lay in between. CDR3 sequence (DNA): TGTGCCAGCAGCTTAGGCGGTGGGGCCAACGTCCTGACTTTC. Residues: CASSLGGGANVLTF.

The V and J genes are TRBV5-6 and TRBJ1-5; D gene unclear. V was clipped by 5 bases and J by 0 bases, with 9 bases between them. The germline V gene has CDR1 SGHDT and CDR2 YYEEEE. This CDR3 comprises 14 residues. The CDR3 sequence is CASSSGYSNQPQHF. The CDR3 nucleotides are TGTGCCAGCAGTTCTGGTTATAGCAATCAGCCCCAGCATTTT.

This rearrangement joins TRBV29-1 to TRBJ2-1; 10 nucleotides agree with TRBD1. In germline, CDR1 is SQVTM, CDR2 ANQGSEA. The CDR3 runs to 15 residues. The junction had 6 bases not matched to a gene; V was cut back by 1 base and J by 6 bases. CDR3 nucleotides: TGCAGCGTTGAAGGATCCGGGACAGGGGTCAATGAGCAGTTCTTC. This gives the protein CSVEGSGTGVNEQFF.

The gene calls are TRBV5-1 and TRBJ2-6, with a tentative D call TRBD1 (5 bases). Germline V gene lookup returns CDR1 SGHRS and CDR2 YFSETQ. CDR3 size: 15 residues. Trimming took 5 bases from V and 0 from J, leaving 9 bases between them. Here the CDR3 reads CASRQVFSGANVLTF. CDR3 DNA: TGCGCCAGCAGACAGGTATTCTCTGGGGCCAACGTCCTGACTTTC.

This chain links TRBV7-9 with TRBJ1-1; D is ambiguous. The CDR3 length is 12 residues. CDR1 and CDR2 from the germline V gene are SEHNR and FQNEAQ (reference sequence). Trimming took off 4 bases at V and 6 bases at J, with 9 bases between the two ends. For the CDR3, the DNA is TGTGCCAGCAGCTCGGATGTTTCTGAAGCTTTCTTT. Translating gives CASSSDVSEAFF.

This chain connects TRBV6-5 to TRBJ2-1, with 10 bases that match TRBD2. Germline assignment: CDR1 MNHEY and CDR2 SVGAGI. The ends lost 7 bases at V and 5 bases at J; junction bases unmatched: 8. The CDR3 sequence is 15 residues long. The CDR3 sequence: CASTPGLALHNEQFF. CDR3 DNA: TGTGCCAGCACCCCGGGACTAGCGCTTCACAATGAGCAGTTCTTC.

This clone was recorded once. Other DNA sequences in this specimen translate into the identical CDR3. The V and J genes are TRBV20-1 and TRBJ1-3; maybe TRBD1 (6 bases). V lost 3 bases and J lost 3, with 12 bases in between. The V gene's germline CDR1 is DFQATT and CDR2 SNEGSKA (reference sequence). The CDR3 is 14 amino acids. The CDR3 region has the DNA TGCAGTGCTAGTCCGGGGGCGGGTGGAAACACCATATATTTT. Amino acids: CSASPGAGGNTIYF.

This clone was observed a single time. The chain is built from TRBV6-2 or TRBV6-3 and TRBJ2-7; TRBD1 matches at 7 bases. With V trimmed by 5 bases and J by 0 bases, 7 bases remained unmatched. This CDR3 is built from 15 residues. The germline V gene has CDR1 MNHEY and CDR2 SVGEGT. The CDR3 DNA reads TGTGCCAGCAGTACAGGGGCCTACCTCTCCTACGAGCAGTACTTC. Amino acids: CASSTGAYLSYEQYF.

The V gene is TRBV29-1, the J gene TRBJ2-7; D gene unclear. This CDR3 region has 11 residues. The germline V and J ends were trimmed by 3 bases and 6 bases, with 9 bases remaining between them. From germline, CDR1 is SQVTM and CDR2 ANQGSEA. CDR3 sequence (DNA): TGCAGCGTTGAGTGGGGTTCCGAGCAGTACTTC. Residues: CSVEWGSEQYF.

The chain employs TRBV3-1 (or the pseudogene TRBV3-2) and TRBJ2-2; D may be TRBD1 (6 bases). Trimming cost V 6 bases and J 2 bases, with 10 bases left between them. The CDR3 sequence is 14 residues long. From germline, CDR1 is LGHDT and CDR2 YNNKEL (reference sequence). CDR3 residues: CASRRDTNTGELFF. CDR3 nucleotides: TGTGCCAGCAGACGGGACACCAACACCGGGGAGCTGTTTTTT.

The rearrangement joins TRBV6-1 to TRBJ2-7; 7 bases align to TRBD1. Germline V lookup: CDR1 MNHNS, CDR2 SASEGT. Trimming at V came to 6 bases and at J to 6 bases, leaving 5 bases not matched to a gene. The CDR3 is 12 amino acids. In nucleotides, the CDR3 is TGTGCCAGCAGAGGGGACAGTAGCGAGCAGTACTTC. Translating it yields CASRGDSSEQYF.

V is TRBV7-2 and J is TRBJ2-5; D not certain. Trimming pared 5 bases from V and 2 bases from J, leaving 15 bases between. This CDR3 has 15 amino acids. Germline V gene sequence: CDR1 SGHTA, CDR2 FQGNSA. The CDR3 DNA reads TGTGCCAGCAGCCCCCCCTTAGGGCATCAAGAGACCCAGTACTTC. Its protein is CASSPPLGHQETQYF.